Shown below are 17 T cell receptor beta chains from a single sample sequenced in a study of molecular identifiers for immune sequencing clone quantification. TCRdb redid the calling of the PCR reads with MiXCR, one entry per CDR3 protein. The sample holds about 70,000 distinct CDR3 sequences; about a sixth are singletons and the top ten take roughly 1.5%. Input material: naive CD8+ T cells from blood, with Jurkat cell RNA spiked in. The subset denotes: FACS-sorted CD8+CD4-CCR7+CD45RA+ naive T cells. The receptors come from a human donor in good health. Some libraries in this study had Jurkat cell RNA spiked in.

This clonotype has at least ten counts. The rearrangement joins TRBV29-1 to TRBJ2-4; D is perhaps TRBD2 (6 bases). There are 13 residues in the CDR3. Germline V gene data show CDR1 as SQVTM and CDR2 as ANQGSEA. Trimming stripped 4 bases from V and 3 bases from J, with 10 bases between. CDR3: CSVVRESKNIQYF. The DNA of the CDR3 is TGCAGCGTTGTGCGGGAAAGCAAAAACATTCAGTACTTC.

This clonotype was counted many times. This chain connects TRBV29-1 to TRBJ2-7; D is perhaps TRBD1 (5 bases). From germline, CDR1 is SQVTM and CDR2 ANQGSEA. With 1 base removed from V and 5 bases from J, the gap between germline ends came to 18 bases. The CDR3 covers 15 residues. The CDR3 bases are TGCAGCGTTGAAGTCTTGGCAGGGCTGGAACACGAGCAGTACTTC. The encoded protein is CSVEVLAGLEHEQYF.

Written as DNA, the CDR3 is TGTGCCAGCAAAGCCTTAGCGGGAGGGCCCTACGAGCAGTACTTC. This sequence encodes CASKALAGGPYEQYF. The chain couples TRBV28 to TRBJ2-7; 11 nucleotides line up with TRBD2. The CDR3 covers 15 residues. V lost 7 bases to trimming and J lost 2 bases; unmatched junction nucleotides: 7. Germline CDR1 is MDHEN and CDR2 is SYDVKM.

With respect to this clonotype: A single base separates this from a much larger clone, so it may be a read error. The chain combines TRBV5-6 with TRBJ2-3; 10 bases agree with TRBD2. The CDR3 is made up of 16 amino acids. Germline V gene lookup returns CDR1 SGHDT and CDR2 YYEEEE. The CDR3 region is CASSLPTSGVTDMQYF. Here the CDR3 DNA reads TGTGCCAGCAGCTTGCCTACTAGCGGGGTCACAGATATGCAGTATTTT.

The J gene is TRBJ2-4, the V gene TRBV2, with TRBD1 matching 8 bases. V was pared by 7 bases and J by 7 bases, with 12 bases of the junction left unmatched. Germline V gene sequence: CDR1 SNHLY, CDR2 FYNNEI. The CDR3 totals 15 residues. The CDR3 is CASIRGQGSNNIQYF. In DNA form, the CDR3 reads TGTGCCAGCATCAGAGGACAGGGAAGCAATAACATTCAGTACTTC. Using reference TRBV2 and TRBJ2-4 for the parts outside the CDR3, the full variable domain is EPEVTQTPSHQVTQMGQEVILRCVPISNHLYFYWYRQILGQKVEFLVSFYNNEISEKSEIFDDQFSVERPDGSNFTLKIRSTKLEDSAMYFCASIRGQGSNNIQYFGAGTRLSVL.

This clonotype occurred a few times. A much larger clonotype is one base distant, so this may be a read error. V gene TRBV6-2 or TRBV6-3 combines with J gene TRBJ1-5; D gene uncertain. V shed 6 bases and J shed 0 bases, with 9 bases lying between them. This CDR3 has 14 amino acids. Germline CDR1 is MNHEY and CDR2 is SVGEGT. The CDR3 region has the DNA TGTGCCAGCAGATCAGATTGTAGCAATCAGCCCCAGCATTTT. Translation: CASRSDCSNQPQHF.

This clonotype came up many times. V gene TRBV27 combines with J gene TRBJ2-3; 10 bases are a match to TRBD2. From germline, CDR1 is MNHEY and CDR2 SMNVEV (reference sequence). The CDR3 length is 17 residues. Trimming at V came to 5 bases and at J to 0 bases, leaving 8 bases not matched to a gene. The CDR3 sequence: CASSHLAGGPSTDTQYF. The CDR3 region has the DNA TGTGCCAGCAGTCACTTAGCGGGAGGCCCTAGCACAGATACGCAGTATTTT.

This clonotype was seen at least ten times. The V and J genes are TRBV9 and TRBJ2-3, with 7 positions matching TRBD2. V shed 4 bases, J shed 7 bases, and the junction held 12 bases outside the gene matches. There are 15 residues in the CDR3. Germline CDR1 reads SGDLS; CDR2 reads YYNGEE. The CDR3 nucleotides are TGTGCCAGCAGCTCCAGACTTAGCGGGTTGAATACGCAGTATTTT. Its translation: CASSSRLSGLNTQYF.

The gene calls are TRBV19 and TRBJ2-1, with D perhaps assigned TRBD1 or TRBD2 (5 bases each). The CDR3 loop spans 17 amino acids. Germline lookup yields CDR1 LNHDA and CDR2 SQIVND (reference sequence). Trimming stripped 4 bases from V and 2 bases from J, with 18 bases between. CDR3 protein: CASSTPKRQGPYNEQFF. CDR3 DNA sequence: TGTGCCAGTAGTACCCCTAAGAGGCAGGGACCCTACAATGAGCAGTTCTTC.

This clonotype was seen many times. The chain uses TRBV19 and TRBJ2-7; TRBD2 matches 7 bases. There are 11 residues in the CDR3. Germline V gene data show CDR1 as LNHDA and CDR2 as SQIVND (reference sequence). This CDR3 is CAAGETYEQYF. The CDR3 DNA reads as TGTGCTGCGGGGGAAACCTACGAGCAGTACTTC.

This clonotype was seen at least ten times. The chain combines TRBV3-1 with TRBJ2-3; 9 bases fit TRBD2. Germline assignment: CDR1 LGHDT and CDR2 YNNKEL (reference sequence). The junction had 5 bases not matched to a gene; V was cut back by 1 base and J by 0 bases. This CDR3 region has 17 residues. The CDR3 DNA reads TGTGCCAGCAGCCAAGGCCCTAGCGGGATTAGCACAGATACGCAGTATTTT. This sequence encodes CASSQGPSGISTDTQYF.

This clonotype was counted ten times or more. The rearrangement links TRBV27 to TRBJ1-2; no firm D call. CDR1 is MNHEY and CDR2 is SMNVEV in the germline V gene (reference sequence). With 3 bases removed from V and 0 bases from J, the gap between germline ends came to 5 bases. The CDR3 spans 13 residues. The CDR3 sequence: CASSLGTNYGYTF. For the CDR3, the DNA is TGTGCCAGCAGTTTGGGTACTAACTATGGCTACACCTTC.

The chain combines TRBV27 with TRBJ2-7; possibly TRBD2 for D (6 bases). The germline V gene has CDR1 MNHEY and CDR2 SMNVEV (reference sequence). Trimming removed 5 bases from V and 0 bases from J, with 14 bases in between. There are 15 residues in the CDR3. CDR3 region: CASSPGLSGSYEQYF. DNA for the CDR3: TGTGCCAGCAGTCCAGGACTTAGCGGCTCCTACGAGCAGTACTTC.

There are a few counts of this clonotype. This chain connects TRBV11-2 to TRBJ2-5; possibly TRBD2 for D (6 bases). The CDR3 runs to 13 residues. From germline, CDR1 is SGHAT and CDR2 FQNNGV. V shed 2 bases and J shed 10 bases, with 14 bases lying between them. As DNA, the CDR3 is TGTGCCAGCAGCTTAACCGGGGGTCAGTTCCAGTACTTC. It is translated as CASSLTGGQFQYF.

Of note for this clonotype: A much larger clone sits a single nucleotide away, making a read error possible. This sequence joins TRBV5-1 and TRBJ2-7; D gene ambiguous. The CDR3 loop spans 14 amino acids. Germline lookup yields CDR1 SGHRS and CDR2 YFSETQ. V was shortened by 0 bases and J by 3 bases, with 10 bases between the two germline ends. CDR3 sequence: CASSLEGYNYEQYF. The CDR3 DNA reads TGCGCCAGCAGCTTGGAGGGCTACAACTACGAGCAGTACTTC.

This clonotype occurred once. Possible read error: a much larger clone is one base away. The V gene is TRBV28, the J gene TRBJ1-1, with D unresolved. There are 12 residues in the CDR3. CDR1 and CDR2 from the germline V gene are MDHEN and SYDVKM. V was pared by 8 bases and J by 7 bases, with 14 bases between. CDR3 loop: CASGHSVIEAFF. The DNA for the CDR3 is TGTGCCAGCGGCCACAGCGTTATTGAAGCTTTCTTT.

The CDR3 loop reads CASSLREWEQYF. For the CDR3, the DNA is TGCGCCAGCAGCTTAAGGGAATGGGAGCAGTACTTC. This chain joins TRBV5-1 and TRBJ2-7; D not resolved. The V end lost 2 bases, the J end lost 7 bases, and 10 bases lay between the germline ends. There are 12 residues in the CDR3. Looked up from germline, CDR1 is SGHRS and CDR2 is YFSETQ. The whole variable domain, filled in from reference TRBV5-1 and TRBJ2-7, reads KAGVTQTPRYLIKTRGQQVTLSCSPISGHRSVSWYQQTPGQGLQFLFEYFSETQRNKGNFPGRFSGRQFSNSRSEMNVSTLELGDSALYLCASSLREWEQYFGPGTRLTVT.